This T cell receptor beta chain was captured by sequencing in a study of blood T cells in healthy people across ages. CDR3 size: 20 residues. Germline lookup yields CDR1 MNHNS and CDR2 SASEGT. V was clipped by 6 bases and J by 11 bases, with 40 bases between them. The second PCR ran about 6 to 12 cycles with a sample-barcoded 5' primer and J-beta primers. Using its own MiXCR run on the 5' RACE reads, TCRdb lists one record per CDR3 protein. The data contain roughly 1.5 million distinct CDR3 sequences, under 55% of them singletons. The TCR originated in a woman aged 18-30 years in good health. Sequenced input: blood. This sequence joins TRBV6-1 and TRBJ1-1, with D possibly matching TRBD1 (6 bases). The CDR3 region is CASSGTGQYLGTFTEGTAFF. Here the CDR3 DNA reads TGTGCCAGCAGCGGAACAGGACAGTACTTGGGAACGTTTACAGAGGGAACGGCTTTCTTT.